What follows are 15 T cell receptor beta chains derived from one specimen sequenced in a study of T cell repertoires in cytomegalovirus infection. TCRdb re-analysed the reads in MiXCR, keeping a single row per CDR3 protein. The sample shows fewer than 700,000 distinct CDR3 sequences, 24% of them seen only once. The sequencing sample was made of CD8+ T cells from PBMCs. The receptor source for this set is a human donor in good health (CMV status not recorded). Some clones in this sample may be carry-over from other donors' samples.

In this sample, this clonotype turned up many times. CDR3 DNA sequence: TGTGCCAGCAGTATGGGAGAGGCGAGAGAGACCCAGTACTTC. This translates into CASSMGEARETQYF. The V and J genes are TRBV7-2 and TRBJ2-5; D perhaps matches TRBD2 (5 bases). Germline-derived CDR1 and CDR2 are SGHTA and FQGNSA. The CDR3 covers 14 residues. V gave up 6 bases and J gave up 4 bases, with 15 bases separating them.

A note on this clonotype: The junction departs from the called germline gene at one end, perhaps through a read error. V and J are TRBV6-6 and TRBJ2-3; TRBD2 matches at 9 bases. Germline CDR1 and CDR2: MNHNY and SVGAGI (reference sequence). The CDR3 loop spans 17 amino acids. CDR3 protein: CAGSYSLAGALGDTQYF. In DNA form, the CDR3 reads TGTGCCGGCAGTTACTCTTTAGCGGGGGCCCTGGGAGATACGCAGTATTTT.

This clonotype was counted at least ten times. CDR3 nucleotides: TGTGCCAGCAGCTTTGAAATGGGGGACTACTGGTATGGCTACACCTTC. It yields the protein CASSFEMGDYWYGYTF. This chain links TRBV7-2 with TRBJ1-2; tentative D call: TRBD1 (5 bases). The V gene lost 3 bases and the J gene lost 5 bases, with 19 bases spanning the gap. Germline-derived CDR1 and CDR2 are SGHTA and FQGNSA. The CDR3 has 16 residues.

This sequence joins TRBV20-1 and TRBJ1-2, with TRBD1 matching over 9 bases. The V gene end was trimmed by 6 bases and the J gene end by 4 bases; junction bases not matched to a gene: 6. Per germline, CDR1 DFQATT and CDR2 SNEGSKA (reference sequence). This CDR3 comprises 13 residues. The CDR3 loop is CSAAGTGTYGYTF. The DNA of the CDR3 is TGCAGTGCGGCCGGGACAGGGACCTATGGCTACACCTTC.

This rearrangement joins TRBV4-2 to TRBJ2-3; D might be TRBD2 (6 bases). V lost 0 bases, J lost 3 bases, and 16 bases lay in between. Germline loops: CDR1 LGHNA, CDR2 YNFKEQ. This CDR3 has 17 residues. The CDR3 here is CASSQDLPGVKTDTQYF. The CDR3, as DNA: TGTGCCAGCAGCCAAGACCTACCGGGGGTTAAGACAGATACGCAGTATTTT.

This clonotype was found many times. This chain uses TRBV7-6 with TRBJ1-1, with 10 bases matching TRBD1. The CDR3 spans 15 residues. Germline loops: CDR1 SGHVS, CDR2 FNYEAQ. Trimming at V came to 6 bases and at J to 5 bases, leaving 9 bases not matched to a gene. CDR3 sequence reads: CASSLTGTGVTEAFF. The CDR3 coding sequence is TGTGCCAGCAGTCTTACAGGGACAGGGGTTACTGAAGCTTTCTTT.

This clonotype was found a few times. This chain uses TRBV5-6 with TRBJ2-2; D is unresolved. V gave up 1 base and J gave up 0 bases, with 4 bases separating them. The CDR3 loop spans 14 amino acids. Per the germline V gene, CDR1 is SGHDT and CDR2 is YYEEEE. The CDR3 loop is CASSLPTNTGELFF. In nucleotides, the CDR3 is TGTGCCAGCAGCTTGCCGACGAACACCGGGGAGCTGTTTTTT. The variable domain in full, completed from reference TRBV5-6 and TRBJ2-2, reads DAGVTQSPTHLIKTRGQQVTLRCSPKSGHDTVSWYQQALGQGPQFIFQYYEEEERQRGNFPDRFSGHQFPNYSSELNVNALLLGDSALYLCASSLPTNTGELFFGEGSRLTVL.

This clonotype was counted once. V is TRBV7-9 and J is TRBJ2-3; 7 bases are shared with TRBD1. V lost 6 bases and J lost 0; bases outside the gene matches: 12. The CDR3 consists of 17 residues. From germline, CDR1 is SEHNR and CDR2 FQNEAQ (reference sequence). The CDR3: CASRGWPGTASTDTQYF. The CDR3 nucleotides are TGTGCCAGCAGGGGCTGGCCCGGGACAGCTAGCACAGATACGCAGTATTTT. Full variable domain (outside the CDR3, taken from reference TRBV7-9 and TRBJ2-3): DTGVSQNPRHKITKRGQNVTFRCDPISEHNRLYWYRQTLGQGPEFLTYFQNEAQLEKSRLLSDRFSAERPKGSFSTLEIQRTEQGDSAMYLCASRGWPGTASTDTQYFGPGTRLTVL.

This clonotype was counted between two and nine times. V and J are TRBV25-1 and TRBJ2-5, with 9 bases lining up with TRBD2. J lost 2 bases, V lost 1 base, and 11 bases had no gene match. Germline-derived CDR1 and CDR2 are MGHDK and SYGVNS. This CDR3 has 18 amino acids. The CDR3 sequence: CASSESGEVAGVQETQYF. DNA of the CDR3: TGTGCCAGCAGTGAATCCGGTGAGGTAGCGGGGGTTCAAGAGACCCAGTACTTC.

There are many counts of this clonotype. J is TRBJ2-7 and V is TRBV6-2 or TRBV6-3; 7 bases are shared with TRBD2. Trimming took 0 bases from V and 0 from J; bases not matched to a gene: 8. From germline, CDR1 is MNHEY and CDR2 SVGEGT. The CDR3 length is 17 residues. CDR3 coding DNA: TGTGCCAGCAGTTACTCTGCTAGCGGCTTAAGCTCCTACGAGCAGTACGTC. Translating gives CASSYSASGLSSYEQYV.

The V gene is TRBV29-1, the J gene TRBJ1-2; 7 bases are a match to TRBD1. The ends lost 6 bases at V and 0 bases at J; junction bases unmatched: 7. The CDR3 covers 14 residues. Per germline, CDR1 SQVTM and CDR2 ANQGSEA. The CDR3 DNA sequence: TGCAGCGTGGCACGGGACAGTCCTAACTATGGCTACACCTTC. It codes for CSVARDSPNYGYTF.

This clonotype was seen a few times. This sequence joins TRBV19 and TRBJ2-1; 7 bases are shared with TRBD2. In germline, CDR1 is LNHDA, CDR2 SQIVND (reference sequence). V lost 3 bases to trimming and J lost 3 bases; unmatched junction nucleotides: 11. The CDR3 is 17 residues long. The CDR3: CASSIGGGYGDYNEQFF. DNA for the CDR3: TGTGCCAGTAGTATTGGGGGGGGATACGGGGACTACAATGAGCAGTTCTTC. Based on the CDR3 plus reference TRBV19 and TRBJ2-1, the full variable domain is DGGITQSPKYLFRKEGQNVTLSCEQNLNHDAMYWYRQDPGQGLRLIYYSQIVNDFQKGDIAEGYSVSREKKESFPLTVTSAQKNPTAFYLCASSIGGGYGDYNEQFFGPGTRLTVL.

In its sample, this clonotype was seen many times. The J gene is TRBJ1-2, the V gene TRBV7-2; D ambiguous. Trimming stripped 0 bases from V and 7 bases from J, with 18 bases between. The CDR3 extends over 16 amino acids. Germline-derived CDR1 and CDR2 are SGHTA and FQGNSA. CDR3 in DNA: TGTGCCAGCAGCTTAGCTGACGGGGTGTCCCAATCTGGCTACACCTTC. Its translation is CASSLADGVSQSGYTF.

This clonotype came up once. The V and J genes are TRBV5-6 and TRBJ1-5; D call uncertain. The CDR3 spans 15 residues. Germline V lookup: CDR1 SGHDT, CDR2 YYEEEE. Trimming pared 2 bases from V and 2 bases from J, leaving 11 bases between. The CDR3 sequence is CASSFRGGGNQPQHF. CDR3 coding DNA: TGTGCCAGCAGCTTTCGGGGTGGAGGCAATCAGCCCCAGCATTTT.

V and J are TRBV19 and TRBJ1-5; maybe TRBD1 (5 bases). Germline loops: CDR1 LNHDA, CDR2 SQIVND (reference sequence). V lost 7 bases and J 7 bases, leaving 14 bases between the germline ends. The CDR3 is 13 amino acids. CDR3 sequence: CASNAAGNQPQHF. In nucleotides, the CDR3 is TGTGCCAGTAATGCCGCAGGGAACCAGCCCCAGCATTTT.